The next 14 T cell receptor beta chains were all read from a single sample in a study of T cell changes during pregnancy in multiple sclerosis. Libraries were prepared by immunoSEQ multiplex PCR; TCRdb keeps only in-frame clonotypes and omits some of them. The sample holds roughly 71,000 clones; around 90% are singletons and the top ten take 1.5% to 2%. The sample in question was peripheral blood, obtained in the first trimester of pregnancy. These TCRs come from a female donor in good health, enrolled as a control in a pregnancy study.

The chain couples TRBV11-2 to TRBJ2-7, with D perhaps TRBD1 (6 bases). V lost 3 bases, J lost 3 bases, and 12 bases lay in between. The germline V gene has CDR1 SGHAT and CDR2 FQNNGV. This CDR3 has 14 amino acids. The CDR3 protein is CASSLDGQIYEQYF. Here the CDR3 DNA reads TGTGCCAGCAGCTTGGACGGACAGATCTACGAGCAGTACTTC.

The chain recombines TRBV5-1 with TRBJ2-1, with 10 bases that match TRBD1. V gave up 4 bases and J gave up 7 bases; unmatched junction bases: 8. Germline V lookup: CDR1 SGHRS, CDR2 YFSETQ. The CDR3 runs to 15 residues. The CDR3 DNA reads TGCGCCAGCAGCCAGGGACAGGGGAATGTAAATGAGCAGTTCTTC. Translation: CASSQGQGNVNEQFF.

V gene TRBV29-1 combines with J gene TRBJ2-7; D call uncertain. The CDR3 contains 12 residues. Germline CDR1 reads SQVTM; CDR2 reads ANQGSEA. V lost 3 bases and J 1 base, leaving 7 bases between the germline ends. The CDR3 DNA is TGCAGCGTTGAGCTCCAGTCCTACGAGCAGTACTTC. Amino acids: CSVELQSYEQYF.

Comments on this clone: In the same sample, other DNA sequences code for this CDR3. The genes are TRBV5-1 and TRBJ2-5; D is unresolved. The V and J ends lost 0 bases and 4 bases respectively, with 7 bases between them. The CDR3 spans 13 residues. Germline CDR1 SGHRS, CDR2 YFSETQ. The DNA for the CDR3 is TGCGCCAGCAGCTTGGGGGCCGGAGAGACCCAGTACTTC. This gives the protein CASSLGAGETQYF.

This chain joins TRBV5-6 and TRBJ1-1; D possibly corresponds to TRBD1 (5 bases). V lost 4 bases and J 4 bases, leaving 20 bases between the germline ends. The CDR3 is 16 residues long. Germline CDR1 reads SGHDT; CDR2 reads YYEEEE. The CDR3 region is CASSGGLPWGTTEAFF. The CDR3 nucleotides read TGTGCCAGCAGCGGGGGACTTCCTTGGGGGACCACTGAAGCTTTCTTT.

The rearrangement uses TRBV27 and TRBJ2-7; D gene ambiguous. The V end lost 3 bases, the J end lost 0 bases, and 9 bases lay between the germline ends. The germline V gene has CDR1 MNHEY and CDR2 SMNVEV (reference sequence). This CDR3 comprises 14 residues. The CDR3 coding sequence is TGTGCCAGCAGTTTTGGGCCCGCCTCCTACGAGCAGTACTTC. The encoded protein is CASSFGPASYEQYF.

DNA of the CDR3: TGCGCCAGCAGCCAAGGACCGGCAGGGAGGGCTGAAGCTTTCTTT. As protein: CASSQGPAGRAEAFF. The rearrangement links TRBV4-1 to TRBJ1-1, with D perhaps TRBD1 (5 bases). The V gene lost 1 base and the J gene lost 6 bases, with 15 bases spanning the gap. This CDR3 region has 15 residues. The germline gives CDR1 MGHRA, CDR2 YSYEKL.

This clone showed up just a few times. The chain links TRBV28 to TRBJ1-5; D unclear. The germline V gene has CDR1 MDHEN and CDR2 SYDVKM. V lost 6 bases, J lost 4 bases, and 19 bases lay in between. The CDR3 length is 16 residues. Here the CDR3 reads CASSLRSGKFNQPQHF. The CDR3 DNA is TGTGCCAGCAGCCTCCGGTCCGGGAAGTTTAATCAGCCCCAGCATTTT.

This clone has a handful of counts. The CDR3 sequence is CASRLGTSTDTQYF. CDR3 DNA sequence: TGTGCCAGCAGACTAGGGACTAGCACAGATACGCAGTATTTT. The chain is built from TRBV28 and TRBJ2-3; TRBD2 might be the D (6 bases). CDR1 MDHEN and CDR2 SYDVKM come from the germline V gene. The length of the CDR3 is 14 residues. Trimming took off 6 bases at V and 0 bases at J, with 10 bases between the two ends.

The V call is TRBV6-5, the J call TRBJ2-2; D gene uncertain. The germline gives CDR1 MNHEY, CDR2 SVGAGI. This CDR3 region has 12 residues. Trimming stripped 6 bases from V and 1 base from J, with 3 bases between. The CDR3 spells CASSQNTGELFF. DNA of the CDR3: TGTGCCAGCAGCCAGAACACCGGGGAGCTGTTTTTT.

This rearrangement joins TRBV6-5 to TRBJ1-2, with D uncertain. The length of the CDR3 is 13 residues. V lost 6 bases and J 1 base, leaving 9 bases between the germline ends. CDR1 MNHEY and CDR2 SVGAGI come from the germline V gene. CDR3 DNA: TGTGCCAGCAGCCCGACACTTAACTATGGCTACACCTTC. This sequence encodes CASSPTLNYGYTF.

The chain joins TRBV6-5 to TRBJ2-3, with D possibly being TRBD1 (7 bases). Trimming removed 5 bases from V and 6 bases from J, with 18 bases in between. Germline CDR1 MNHEY, CDR2 SVGAGI. This CDR3 region has 15 residues. The CDR3 sequence is CASSKPGSGGDTQYF. In nucleotides, the CDR3 is TGTGCCAGCAGTAAACCGGGCTCAGGGGGGGATACGCAGTATTTT.

The V and J genes are TRBV30 and TRBJ1-2; tentatively, D is TRBD1 (5 bases). The CDR3 loop spans 15 amino acids. Trimming removed 6 bases at V and 0 bases at J, with 17 bases between. Germline assignment: CDR1 GTSNPN and CDR2 SVGIG (reference sequence). The CDR3 region has the DNA TGTGCCTGCGCGGGGGAGCCACACCCTAACTATGGCTACACCTTC. This translates into CACAGEPHPNYGYTF. Combining the CDR3 with reference TRBV30 and TRBJ1-2 gives the whole variable domain SQTIHQWPATLVQPVGSPLSLECTVEGTSNPNLYWYRQAAGRGLQLLFYSVGIGQISSEVPQNLSASRPQDRQFILSSKKLLLSDSGFYLCACAGEPHPNYGYTFGSGTRLTVV.

This sequence joins TRBV5-1 and TRBJ2-7; weak D call: TRBD1 (7 bases). Trimming took 1 base from V and 3 from J, leaving 11 bases between them. Per the germline V gene, CDR1 is SGHRS and CDR2 is YFSETQ. The CDR3 is 14 amino acids. The CDR3 DNA is TGCGCCAGCAGCTTGTGGGGGGACAGCTACGAGCAGTACTTC. This encodes CASSLWGDSYEQYF.